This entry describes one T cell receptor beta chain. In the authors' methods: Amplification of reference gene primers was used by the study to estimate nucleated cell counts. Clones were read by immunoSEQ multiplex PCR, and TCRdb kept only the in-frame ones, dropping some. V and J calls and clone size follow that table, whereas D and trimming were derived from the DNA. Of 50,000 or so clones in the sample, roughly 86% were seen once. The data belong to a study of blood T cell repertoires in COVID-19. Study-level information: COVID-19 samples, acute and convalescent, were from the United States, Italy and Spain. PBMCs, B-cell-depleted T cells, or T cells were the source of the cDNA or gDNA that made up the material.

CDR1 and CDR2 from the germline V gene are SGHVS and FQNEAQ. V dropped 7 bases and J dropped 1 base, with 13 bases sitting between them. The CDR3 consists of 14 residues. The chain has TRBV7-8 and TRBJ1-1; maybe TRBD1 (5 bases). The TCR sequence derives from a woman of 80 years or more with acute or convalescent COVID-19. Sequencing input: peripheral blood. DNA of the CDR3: TGTGCCAGCAACCTATGGGGCGGGAACACTGAAGCTTTCTTT. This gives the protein CASNLWGGNTEAFF.